This T cell receptor beta chain is from a study of T cell repertoires in ileal Crohn's disease. Overall study context: At surgery, more than 30% of patients smoked, with median disease duration about eight years. About half received postoperative treatment, roughly ten with thiopurines and roughly 20 anti-TNF.

TCRdb's copy holds only in-frame clones and misses some; the assay was immunoSEQ multiplex PCR. The table has roughly 9,200 clones, around 79% seen once. The time point was: neoterminal ileum biopsy at postoperative endoscopy, about 6 months after surgery. Source material: ileal tissue. This sequence was found in an adult with Crohn's disease.

This CDR3 is CASSFWQGGNEQFF. The CDR3 DNA reads as TGTGCCAGCAGTTTTTGGCAGGGAGGGAATGAGCAGTTCTTC. The chain uses TRBV27 and TRBJ2-1; TRBD2 matches at 7 bases. Germline CDR1 MNHEY, CDR2 SMNVEV (reference sequence). There are 14 residues in the CDR3. V gave up 3 bases and J gave up 7 bases; unmatched junction bases: 6.